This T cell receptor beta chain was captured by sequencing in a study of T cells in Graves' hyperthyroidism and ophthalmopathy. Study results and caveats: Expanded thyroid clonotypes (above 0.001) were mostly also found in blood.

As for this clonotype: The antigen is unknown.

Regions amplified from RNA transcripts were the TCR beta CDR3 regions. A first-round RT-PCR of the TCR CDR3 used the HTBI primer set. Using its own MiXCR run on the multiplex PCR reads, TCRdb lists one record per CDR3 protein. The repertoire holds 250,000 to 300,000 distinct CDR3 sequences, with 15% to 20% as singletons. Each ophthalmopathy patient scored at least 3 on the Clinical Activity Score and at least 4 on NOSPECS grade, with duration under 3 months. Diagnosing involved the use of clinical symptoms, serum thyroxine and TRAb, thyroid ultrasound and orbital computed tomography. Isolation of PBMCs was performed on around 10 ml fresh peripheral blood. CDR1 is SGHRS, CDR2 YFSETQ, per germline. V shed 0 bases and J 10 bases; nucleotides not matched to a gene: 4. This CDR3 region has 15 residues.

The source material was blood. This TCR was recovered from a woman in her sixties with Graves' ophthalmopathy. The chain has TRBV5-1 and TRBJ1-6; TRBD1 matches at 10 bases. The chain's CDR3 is CASSLGGQGESPLHF. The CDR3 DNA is TGCGCCAGCAGCTTGGGCGGACAGGGGGAATCACCCCTCCACTTT.